What follows are 29 T cell receptor beta chains derived from one specimen sequenced in a study of blood T cell repertoires in COVID-19. Data came from immunoSEQ multiplex PCR; TCRdb stores just in-frame clones and leaves some out. The data contain about 98,000 clones, less than 85% of them singletons. Sequenced input: peripheral blood. These receptors all come from a man between 70 and 80 years old with active or convalescent COVID-19.

The table lists this clone with a few counts. The chain combines TRBV7-9 with TRBJ2-5, with 10 positions matching TRBD2. The junction had 10 bases not matched to a gene; V was cut back by 5 bases and J by 10 bases. Germline V gene data show CDR1 as SEHNR and CDR2 as FQNEAQ (reference sequence). This CDR3 comprises 14 residues. The CDR3 region is CASSPGSGGPNQYF. The CDR3 DNA reads TGTGCCAGCAGCCCGGGTAGCGGGGGGCCCAACCAGTACTTC.

The CDR3 region is CASSLGTVNEKLFF. CDR3 sequence (DNA): TGTGCCAGCAGCTTAGGGACAGTTAATGAAAAACTGTTTTTT. This chain links TRBV7-8 with TRBJ1-4, with D possibly matching TRBD1 (6 bases). V was pared by 1 base and J by 4 bases, with 7 bases between. The germline V gene encodes CDR1 SGHVS and CDR2 FQNEAQ. The CDR3 is made up of 14 amino acids.

V and J are TRBV3-1 (or the pseudogene TRBV3-2) and TRBJ2-6; D is unresolved. From germline, CDR1 is LGHDT and CDR2 YNNKEL (reference sequence). The length of the CDR3 is 16 residues. Trimming shortened V by 1 base and J by 0 bases, and 7 bases separated the two germline ends. This chain's CDR3 is CASSQAWHSGANVLTF. The CDR3 DNA reads as TGTGCCAGCAGCCAAGCGTGGCACTCTGGGGCCAACGTCCTGACTTTC.

This rearrangement joins TRBV6-2 or TRBV6-3 to TRBJ1-5, with D uncertain. In germline, CDR1 is MNHEY, CDR2 SVGEGT. The CDR3 runs 13 residues. V shed 6 bases and J shed 4 bases, with 10 bases lying between them. CDR3 in amino acids: CASSLVVNQPQHF. The CDR3 DNA sequence: TGTGCCAGCAGCCTAGTAGTGAATCAGCCCCAGCATTTT.

The V call is TRBV7-8, the J call TRBJ2-7, with 7 bases aligning to TRBD1. Trimming at V came to 1 base and at J to 7 bases, leaving 4 bases not matched to a gene. The CDR3 has 13 amino acids. Germline CDR1 and CDR2: SGHVS and FQNEAQ. The CDR3 DNA is TGTGCCAGCAGCTTAGGGACAGGTGGGGAGCAGTACTTC. This sequence encodes CASSLGTGGEQYF. Looking up the rest from reference TRBV7-8 and TRBJ2-7 gives the full variable domain: GAGVSQSPRYKVAKRGQDVALRCDPISGHVSLFWYQQALGQGPEFLTYFQNEAQLDKSGLPSDRFFAERPEGSVSTLKIQRTQQEDSAVYLCASSLGTGGEQYFGPGTRLTVT.

V gene TRBV13 combines with J gene TRBJ1-1; D unresolved. The CDR3 sequence is 14 residues long. Germline lookup yields CDR1 PRHDT and CDR2 FYEKMQ (reference sequence). V was pared by 1 base and J by 1 base, with 7 bases between. The CDR3 coding sequence is TGTGCCAGCAGCTTAGAAGGAGCGAACACTGAAGCTTTCTTT. It encodes CASSLEGANTEAFF.

The rearrangement joins TRBV11-2 to TRBJ1-5, with 11 positions matching TRBD1. This CDR3 is built from 15 residues. The V gene end was trimmed by 6 bases and the J gene end by 4 bases; junction bases not matched to a gene: 5. CDR1 and CDR2 (germline): SGHAT, FQNNGV. The CDR3 here is CASSHGTGGNQPQHF. The CDR3 DNA is TGTGCCAGCAGTCACGGGACAGGGGGGAATCAGCCCCAGCATTTT.

This clone has just a few counts. The genes are TRBV10-2 and TRBJ2-7, with a weak D call TRBD2 (5 bases). In germline, CDR1 is WSHSY, CDR2 SAAADI. The CDR3 runs to 14 residues. Trimming shortened V by 4 bases and J by 5 bases, and 15 bases separated the two germline ends. The CDR3 DNA reads TGCGCCAGCAGTGCCCCGGGGTATAAGGACGAGCAGTACTTC. Translated: CASSAPGYKDEQYF.

The chain links TRBV7-2 to TRBJ2-7, with D perhaps TRBD2 (6 bases). The CDR3 length is 12 residues. Germline V gene lookup returns CDR1 SGHTA and CDR2 FQGNSA. The V and J ends lost 11 bases and 4 bases respectively, with 15 bases between them. The CDR3 DNA reads as TGTGCCGGTAGCGGTAACTCGTACGAGCAGTACTTC. This codes for CAGSGNSYEQYF.

This clone appeared once. The chain joins TRBV12-3 or TRBV12-4 to TRBJ1-1, with 7 bases matching TRBD1. V lost 7 bases to trimming and J lost 4 bases; unmatched junction nucleotides: 6. CDR3 length equals 13 residues. CDR3 sequence (DNA): TGTGCCAGCAACGGTGCAGGGGGCACTGAAGCTTTCTTT. This codes for CASNGAGGTEAFF.

The V call is TRBV16, the J call TRBJ1-5; a possible D gene is TRBD1 (6 bases). The CDR3 contains 15 residues. Germline assignment: CDR1 KGHSY and CDR2 FQNENV. V lost 2 bases to trimming and J lost 3 bases, with 11 bases between them. The CDR3 region is CASSQAQGHNQPQHF. CDR3 DNA: TGTGCCAGCAGCCAAGCACAGGGTCACAATCAGCCCCAGCATTTT.

There are a few counts of this clone. The chain employs TRBV24-1 and TRBJ2-7, with 8 bases lining up with TRBD2. The CDR3 totals 17 residues. CDR1 and CDR2 from the germline V gene are KGHDR and SFDVKD. With 5 bases clipped from V and 0 bases from J, the junction kept 11 bases outside the gene matches. CDR3 DNA: TGTGCCACCAGTGGCCTAGGGCGGGGGGCCGACTCCTACGAGCAGTACTTC. Its translation is CATSGLGRGADSYEQYF.

This sequence joins TRBV7-8 and TRBJ2-1, with 11 bases identical to TRBD2. V trimming: 5 bases; J trimming: 4 bases; junction bases outside the gene matches: 7. From germline, CDR1 is SGHVS and CDR2 FQNEAQ. There are 16 residues in the CDR3. The CDR3 reads CASSPSSGGFYNEQFF. DNA for the CDR3: TGTGCCAGCAGCCCTTCTAGCGGGGGGTTTTACAATGAGCAGTTCTTC. The complete variable domain, with remaining parts taken from reference TRBV7-8 and TRBJ2-1, reads GAGVSQSPRYKVAKRGQDVALRCDPISGHVSLFWYQQALGQGPEFLTYFQNEAQLDKSGLPSDRFFAERPEGSVSTLKIQRTQQEDSAVYLCASSPSSGGFYNEQFFGPGTRLTVL.

The rearrangement uses TRBV4-2 and TRBJ1-2; D gene ambiguous. CDR1 is LGHNA, CDR2 YNFKEQ, per germline. The CDR3 runs 16 residues. The germline V and J ends were trimmed by 0 bases and 0 bases, with 11 bases remaining between them. The CDR3 here is CASSQDRGRANYGYTF. DNA of the CDR3: TGTGCCAGCAGCCAAGATCGAGGGAGAGCTAACTATGGCTACACCTTC.

The chain has TRBV4-2 and TRBJ2-5; 8 bases agree with TRBD1. The germline CDR1 and CDR2 sequences are LGHNA and YNFKEQ. The CDR3 covers 17 residues. V shed 3 bases, J shed 0 bases, and the junction held 9 bases outside the gene matches. The CDR3 here is CASSQITGTGNQETQYF. Here the CDR3 DNA reads TGTGCCAGCAGCCAGATTACCGGGACAGGTAACCAAGAGACCCAGTACTTC.

The chain combines TRBV29-1 with TRBJ1-5, with a tentative D call TRBD1 (5 bases). CDR1 is SQVTM and CDR2 is ANQGSEA in the germline V gene. The CDR3 is 13 amino acids. V was trimmed by 3 bases and J by 6 bases, leaving 12 bases between them. CDR3 sequence (DNA): TGCAGCGTTGACTCAGGGTACGGTCAGCCCCAGCATTTT. It encodes CSVDSGYGQPQHF.

This clone is a singleton in its sample. As DNA, the CDR3 is TGTGCCAGCAGTGGAGGGGGCCGGGAGCCCCAGCATTTT. This gives the protein CASSGGGREPQHF. The chain couples TRBV25-1 to TRBJ1-5, with 7 bases that match TRBD1. Germline values: CDR1 MGHDK, CDR2 SYGVNS. This CDR3 has 13 residues. The J segment lost 8 bases and the V segment lost 4 bases, leaving 5 bases of the junction unmatched.

The chain employs TRBV3-1 (or the pseudogene TRBV3-2) and TRBJ1-1, with D unclear. The CDR3 length is 14 residues. V dropped 4 bases and J dropped 5 bases, with 14 bases sitting between them. CDR1 and CDR2 from the germline V gene are LGHDT and YNNKEL (reference sequence). The chain's CDR3 is CASSRSTWRTEAFF. The CDR3 DNA follows: TGTGCCAGCAGCCGCTCGACTTGGCGGACTGAAGCTTTCTTT.

This clone was picked up one time. The chain links TRBV6-2 or TRBV6-3 to TRBJ2-5; 12 positions match TRBD2. The germline gives CDR1 MNHEY, CDR2 SVGEGT. Losses at the gene ends were 4 bases for V and 5 bases for J; bases not matched to a gene: 8. This CDR3 has 16 residues. The DNA of the CDR3 is TGTGCCAGCAGTTTCGGACTAGCGGGGTTTCGGGAGACCCAGTACTTC. Amino acids: CASSFGLAGFRETQYF.

The rearrangement joins TRBV19 to TRBJ1-6; no clear D gene. Germline CDR1 and CDR2: LNHDA and SQIVND (reference sequence). Between the trimmed V and J ends, which lost 7 bases and 5 bases, there was a span of 15 bases. The CDR3 contains 15 residues. The CDR3 nucleotides read TGTGCCAGTACCGCATCACTCAGGAATAATTCACCCCTCCACTTT. It yields the protein CASTASLRNNSPLHF.

The gene calls are TRBV19 and TRBJ2-7; D is undetermined. Trimming removed 6 bases at V and 6 bases at J, with 6 bases between. Germline V gene lookup returns CDR1 LNHDA and CDR2 SQIVND (reference sequence). The CDR3 spans 10 residues. The CDR3 loop is CASREREQYF. In DNA form, the CDR3 reads TGTGCCAGTAGGGAGCGCGAGCAGTACTTC.

The rearrangement links TRBV11-3 to TRBJ1-2, with 7 bases matching TRBD1. The CDR3 is made up of 15 amino acids. Germline V gives CDR1 SGHNT, CDR2 YENEEA. The V segment lost 5 bases and the J segment 7 bases; nucleotides outside the gene matches: 13. The CDR3 protein is CASSRRQGPYGGYTF. In nucleotides, the CDR3 is TGTGCCAGCAGCAGAAGACAGGGACCTTATGGTGGCTACACCTTC. Combining the CDR3 with reference TRBV11-3 and TRBJ1-2 gives the whole variable domain EAGVVQSPRYKIIEKKQPVAFWCNPISGHNTLYWYLQNLGQGPELLIRYENEEAVDDSQLPKDRFSAERLKGVDSTLKIQPAELGDSAVYLCASSRRQGPYGGYTFGSGTRLTVV.

A single count supports this clone. The V call is TRBV3-1 (or the pseudogene TRBV3-2), the J call TRBJ1-6, with unresolved D. The CDR3 has 15 amino acids. V was cut by 0 bases and J by 5 bases, with 8 bases left in between. Germline V gene data show CDR1 as LGHDT and CDR2 as YNNKEL (reference sequence). The CDR3 is CASSQDTGNNSPLHF. The CDR3 DNA follows: TGTGCCAGCAGCCAAGATACGGGAAATAATTCACCCCTCCACTTT.

The chain couples TRBV30 to TRBJ1-3; D call uncertain. The CDR3 contains 14 residues. CDR1 and CDR2 from the germline V gene are GTSNPN and SVGIG (reference sequence). V was trimmed by 0 bases and J by 0 bases, leaving 6 bases between them. CDR3 residues: CAWSVLYSGNTIYF. The CDR3 DNA reads TGTGCCTGGAGTGTACTTTACTCTGGAAACACCATATATTTT.

This clone showed up just a few times. The V gene is TRBV24-1, the J gene TRBJ2-7, with D perhaps TRBD2 (7 bases). Trimming removed 4 bases from V and 1 base from J, with 16 bases in between. The germline V gene has CDR1 KGHDR and CDR2 SFDVKD. The CDR3 runs to 16 residues. CDR3 coding DNA: TGTGCCACCAGTGAACCCTTGGGGGGGCTTTCCTACGAGCAGTACTTC. As protein: CATSEPLGGLSYEQYF.

The sample holds a few counts of this clone. The chain uses TRBV4-1 and TRBJ1-5; 7 bases map to TRBD1. CDR3 size: 17 residues. After removal of 3 bases from V and 0 bases from J, the junction contained 8 bases not matched to a gene. Per germline, CDR1 MGHRA and CDR2 YSYEKL. The CDR3 spells CASSQPTGQYSNQPQHF. The DNA of the CDR3 is TGCGCCAGCAGCCAGCCGACGGGACAGTATAGCAATCAGCCCCAGCATTTT.

The chain links TRBV18 to TRBJ2-5, with D tentatively TRBD2 (5 bases). Trimming stripped 6 bases from V and 1 base from J, with 9 bases between. Germline loops: CDR1 KGHSH, CDR2 LQKENI. This CDR3 spans 13 amino acids. This chain's CDR3 is CASSPGSQETQYF. The CDR3 bases are TGTGCCAGCTCGCCGGGAAGCCAAGAGACCCAGTACTTC.

V gene TRBV6-6 combines with J gene TRBJ2-7, with a weak D call TRBD2 (6 bases). Between the trimmed V and J ends, which lost 5 bases and 2 bases, there was a span of 19 bases. CDR3 size: 16 residues. Germline assignment: CDR1 MNHNY and CDR2 SVGAGI (reference sequence). The CDR3 loop reads CASSPPTSRMAYEQYF. In DNA form, the CDR3 reads TGTGCCAGCAGTCCCCCCACTAGCAGGATGGCCTACGAGCAGTACTTC.

The rearrangement joins TRBV6-2 or TRBV6-3 to TRBJ1-5, with a possible D match to TRBD1 (5 bases). CDR3 length: 15 residues. V lost 0 bases, J lost 6 bases, and 12 bases lay in between. CDR1 is MNHEY, CDR2 SVGEGT, per germline. DNA for the CDR3: TGTGCCAGCAGTTACTCGGGGGGATGGGTTCAGCCCCAGCATTTT. Translated: CASSYSGGWVQPQHF.